This passage covers 28 T cell receptor beta chains from one sample sequenced in a study of control samples from healthy donors and cancer patients. TCRdb keeps only in-frame clones here, not all; method: immunoSEQ multiplex PCR. The repertoire holds 150,000 to 200,000 clones, with 85% to 90% as singletons. Input material: blood. These receptors were obtained from a woman between 45 and 60 years old in good health.

The gene calls are TRBV30 and TRBJ2-2; D remains unclear. Trimming took off 2 bases at V and 2 bases at J, with 3 bases between the two ends. Germline CDR1 reads GTSNPN; CDR2 reads SVGIG (reference sequence). The CDR3 contains 12 residues. The CDR3 nucleotides are TGTGCCTGGAGTCAAAACACCGGGGAGCTGTTTTTT. This sequence encodes CAWSQNTGELFF.

The chain combines TRBV20-1 with TRBJ2-1; 7 bases are shared with TRBD2. V lost 3 bases to trimming and J lost 6 bases; unmatched junction nucleotides: 8. The length of the CDR3 is 14 residues. Germline lookup yields CDR1 DFQATT and CDR2 SNEGSKA (reference sequence). The CDR3 reads CSASSREASNEQFF. CDR3 DNA: TGCAGTGCTAGTTCCCGGGAGGCATCCAATGAGCAGTTCTTC.

The table lists this clone with a count of one. This chain joins TRBV21-1 and TRBJ1-5; the table assigns TRBD1, which was not confirmed against the DNA. TRBV21-1 is reported as a pseudogene. The CDR3 spans 16 residues. The CDR3 is CAAGDRGEYSNQPQHF. The CDR3 coding sequence is TGTGCCGCTGGGGACAGGGGGGAGTATAGCAATCAGCCCCAGCATTTT.

V gene TRBV20-1 combines with J gene TRBJ2-1, with 10 bases aligning to TRBD2. The germline CDR1 and CDR2 sequences are DFQATT and SNEGSKA (reference sequence). Losses at the gene ends were 3 bases for V and 9 bases for J; bases not matched to a gene: 8. The CDR3 is 14 amino acids. CDR3: CSASQAGGPGEQFF. DNA for the CDR3: TGCAGTGCTAGTCAAGCGGGGGGGCCCGGTGAGCAGTTCTTC.

The chain uses TRBV19 and TRBJ2-7; D is possibly TRBD2 (5 bases). This CDR3 spans 17 amino acids. CDR1 is LNHDA and CDR2 is SQIVND in the germline V gene (reference sequence). The ends were cut back, 5 bases at V and 6 bases at J, with 26 bases in the middle. The CDR3 DNA follows: TGTGCCAGTAGTCCCCTTACGAGCGGATCAACCCAACGCGAGCAGTACTTC. Protein product: CASSPLTSGSTQREQYF.

This clone showed up just a few times. The chain has TRBV9 and TRBJ1-2; D remains ambiguous. Germline lookup yields CDR1 SGDLS and CDR2 YYNGEE. Trimming removed 0 bases from V and 4 bases from J, with 10 bases in between. The CDR3 loop spans 14 amino acids. CDR3 in amino acids: CASSVGPASYGYTF. The CDR3 DNA reads TGTGCCAGCAGCGTAGGCCCAGCCAGCTATGGCTACACCTTC. The variable domain in full, completed from reference TRBV9 and TRBJ1-2, reads DSGVTQTPKHLITATGQRVTLRCSPRSGDLSVYWYQQSLDQGLQFLIQYYNGEERAKGNILERFSAQQFPDLHSELNLSSLELGDSALYFCASSVGPASYGYTFGSGTRLTVV.

V usage is TRBV28 and J usage is TRBJ2-7, with D tentatively TRBD2 (5 bases). The CDR3 spans 12 residues. Trimming pared 8 bases from V and 0 bases from J, leaving 8 bases between. The V gene's germline CDR1 is MDHEN and CDR2 SYDVKM. The CDR3 DNA sequence: TGTGCCAGCTCCCGGGGCTCCTACGAGCAGTACTTC. Amino acid sequence: CASSRGSYEQYF.

The chain employs TRBV19 and TRBJ1-5, with 11 bases identical to TRBD1. This CDR3 has 15 residues. CDR1 and CDR2 from the germline V gene are LNHDA and SQIVND (reference sequence). V lost 4 bases, J lost 6 bases, and 5 bases stayed unmatched. In DNA form, the CDR3 reads TGTGCCAGTAGTACGGGACAGGGGGACGGTCAGCCCCAGCATTTT. Protein: CASSTGQGDGQPQHF.

This chain uses TRBV28 with TRBJ1-1, with D possibly matching TRBD1 (5 bases). Trimming removed 2 bases at V and 8 bases at J, with 18 bases between. The germline V gene encodes CDR1 MDHEN and CDR2 SYDVKM. The CDR3 runs 15 residues. The CDR3 reads CASSLVGLSRGEAFF. CDR3 nucleotides: TGTGCCAGCAGTTTAGTGGGGCTATCTAGAGGAGAAGCTTTCTTT.

This clone has only a few counts. The gene calls are TRBV6-2 or TRBV6-3 and TRBJ1-5; D unclear. Trimming left V 0 bases short and J 6 bases short, with 12 bases between. This CDR3 has 15 residues. The germline CDR1 and CDR2 sequences are MNHEY and SVGEGT. This CDR3 reads CASSYSSLAVQPQHF. The CDR3, as DNA: TGTGCCAGCAGTTACTCGTCGCTTGCGGTTCAGCCCCAGCATTTT.

The V and J genes are TRBV9 and TRBJ1-1; TRBD1 agrees at 8 bases. Germline V CDR1 and CDR2: SGDLS, YYNGEE. With V trimmed by 4 bases and J by 1 base, 18 bases remained unmatched. The CDR3 consists of 19 residues. CDR3 protein: CASSTKDRAFFRGNTEAFF. In DNA form, the CDR3 reads TGTGCCAGCAGCACGAAGGACAGGGCTTTCTTTAGAGGGAACACTGAAGCTTTCTTT.

The CDR3 reads CASSLVPAGGLSRADTQYF. The DNA for the CDR3 is TGCGCCAGCAGCTTGGTGCCAGCGGGGGGGCTCTCGCGAGCAGATACGCAGTATTTT. The chain employs TRBV5-1 and TRBJ2-3, with 10 bases fitting TRBD2. From germline, CDR1 is SGHRS and CDR2 YFSETQ. The CDR3 length is 19 residues. The ends lost 0 bases at V and 4 bases at J; junction bases unmatched: 14.

The chain carries TRBV15 and TRBJ2-1; tentatively, D is TRBD2 (5 bases). This CDR3 has 17 residues. The V end was cut by 3 bases, the J end by 7 bases, with 22 bases between. Germline CDR1 is LNHNV and CDR2 is YYDKDF (reference sequence). The CDR3 loop is CATSREVSGLRRNEQFF. CDR3 DNA sequence: TGTGCCACCAGCAGGGAGGTTTCAGGACTCCGAAGGAATGAGCAGTTCTTC.

The chain carries TRBV2 and TRBJ1-5; tentatively, D is TRBD1 (5 bases). V lost 7 bases and J 8 bases, leaving 21 bases between the germline ends. The CDR3 extends over 15 amino acids. Germline CDR1 SNHLY, CDR2 FYNNEI. CDR3: CASNSFPGGGEPQHF. In DNA form, the CDR3 reads TGTGCCAGCAACTCATTCCCCGGCGGAGGGGAGCCCCAGCATTTT.

A note on this clone: This sample also contains other DNA sequences that code for the same CDR3. This chain links TRBV7-2 with TRBJ1-2; TRBD1 is a possible D gene (6 bases). The CDR3 is 13 amino acids. Trimming stripped 4 bases from V and 2 bases from J, with 8 bases between. CDR1 and CDR2 (germline): SGHTA, FQGNSA. The CDR3 nucleotides are TGTGCCAGCAGCTCCCAGGGGAACTATGGCTACACCTTC. It yields the protein CASSSQGNYGYTF.

The chain is built from TRBV7-3 and TRBJ2-5, with D hard to call. V was pared by 1 base and J by 2 bases, with 11 bases between. The CDR3 contains 15 residues. Germline V gives CDR1 SGHTA, CDR2 FQGTGA. CDR3 in DNA: TGTGCCAGCAGCTTAAATCCGGACCGACAAGAGACCCAGTACTTC. Its protein is CASSLNPDRQETQYF.

The CDR3 spells CASSSGTVAYEQYF. CDR3 bases: TGTGCCAGCAGCTCCGGGACGGTGGCCTACGAGCAGTACTTC. This chain joins TRBV7-2 and TRBJ2-7; D might be TRBD1 or TRBD2, each matching 5 bases. There are 14 residues in the CDR3. Deletions cut 4 bases from V and 2 bases from J, with 12 bases between. Germline V gives CDR1 SGHTA, CDR2 FQGNSA.

The V call is TRBV12-3 or TRBV12-4, the J call TRBJ1-2, with no clear D. V gave up 5 bases and J gave up 4 bases, with 8 bases separating them. This CDR3 has 12 residues. CDR3 sequence reads: CASSEGRYGYTF. DNA for the CDR3: TGTGCCAGCAGTGAAGGCCGCTATGGCTACACCTTC.

The chain links TRBV4-1 to TRBJ2-7; D is possibly TRBD2 (7 bases). CDR1 is MGHRA and CDR2 is YSYEKL in the germline V gene. The V gene lost 3 bases and the J gene lost 6 bases, with 15 bases spanning the gap. The CDR3 length is 14 residues. The chain's CDR3 is CASSHQSRGGEQYF. The DNA of the CDR3 is TGCGCCAGCAGCCACCAAAGTAGGGGGGGCGAGCAGTACTTC.

V gene TRBV7-2 combines with J gene TRBJ2-7; a possible D gene is TRBD2 (6 bases). V lost 6 bases and J lost 3, with 9 bases in between. CDR1 and CDR2 from the germline V gene are SGHTA and FQGNSA. This CDR3 is built from 12 residues. The CDR3 is CASSPGGYEQYF. For the CDR3, the DNA is TGTGCCAGCAGTCCCGGGGGCTACGAGCAGTACTTC.

The rearrangement uses TRBV28 and TRBJ1-2, with D perhaps TRBD1 (5 bases). The CDR3 extends over 15 amino acids. Per germline, CDR1 MDHEN and CDR2 SYDVKM. Trimming removed 3 bases from V and 7 bases from J, with 18 bases in between. The CDR3 reads CASSFNGGRRGGYTF. The CDR3 coding sequence is TGTGCCAGCAGTTTTAATGGGGGGAGGCGCGGTGGCTACACCTTC.

The chain joins TRBV9 to TRBJ2-3; D not resolved. Germline V lookup: CDR1 SGDLS, CDR2 YYNGEE. CDR3 length equals 14 residues. Trimming left V 2 bases short and J 6 bases short, with 13 bases between. The CDR3 protein is CASSVFGLRDTQYF. DNA for the CDR3: TGTGCCAGCAGCGTTTTTGGCTTGAGGGATACGCAGTATTTT.

The chain couples TRBV7-2 to TRBJ2-5; 8 bases agree with TRBD2. V trimming: 2 bases; J trimming: 5 bases; junction bases outside the gene matches: 16. The CDR3 has 18 amino acids. CDR1 and CDR2 from the germline V gene are SGHTA and FQGNSA. CDR3 in DNA: TGTGCCAGCAGCTTAATTGGGTTGAGGCGGGGGGCAATGGAGACCCAGTACTTC. This translates into CASSLIGLRRGAMETQYF.

This clone was detected only once. This chain connects TRBV3-1 (or the pseudogene TRBV3-2) to TRBJ1-2, with D perhaps matching TRBD1 (5 bases). V was cut by 3 bases and J by 6 bases, with 14 bases left in between. Looked up from germline, CDR1 is LGHDT and CDR2 is YNNKEL (reference sequence). The CDR3 is made up of 14 amino acids. CDR3 sequence: CASSQYGTWDGYTF. CDR3 in DNA: TGTGCCAGCAGCCAGTACGGGACTTGGGATGGCTACACCTTC.

This chain connects TRBV4-3 to TRBJ2-3; 8 bases map to TRBD2. J was trimmed by 4 bases and V by 4 bases; bases with no gene match: 16. This CDR3 contains 18 residues. CDR1 LGHNA and CDR2 YSLEER come from the germline V gene. CDR3: CASSPSRSGSPSADTQYF. The CDR3 nucleotides read TGCGCCAGCAGCCCCTCACGGAGCGGGAGCCCTAGCGCAGATACGCAGTATTTT.

The gene calls are TRBV21-1 and TRBJ2-5; the table's D gene call, TRBD1, was not cross checked with the DNA. TRBV21-1 represents a pseudogene. This CDR3 is 15 amino acids long. CDR3 region: CASSKKNREQETQYF. The CDR3 nucleotides are TGTGCCAGCAGCAAAAAGAACAGGGAGCAAGAGACCCAGTACTTC.

CDR3 residues: CATSSITGSPGNTIYF. In nucleotides, the CDR3 is TGTGCCACCAGCAGTATAACAGGGTCTCCTGGAAACACCATATATTTT. The V and J genes are TRBV15 and TRBJ1-3, with D possibly matching TRBD1 (6 bases). This CDR3 comprises 16 residues. Germline V gene data show CDR1 as LNHNV and CDR2 as YYDKDF (reference sequence). V lost 3 bases and J lost 2, with 14 bases in between.

The J gene is TRBJ1-5, the V gene TRBV4-1, with 8 bases identical to TRBD1. Trimming cost V 2 bases and J 5 bases; bases outside gene matches: 8. From germline, CDR1 is MGHRA and CDR2 YSYEKL. This CDR3 comprises 16 residues. Here the CDR3 reads CASSQLPGQDYQPQHF. In nucleotides, the CDR3 is TGCGCCAGCAGCCAACTTCCGGGACAGGATTATCAGCCCCAGCATTTT.